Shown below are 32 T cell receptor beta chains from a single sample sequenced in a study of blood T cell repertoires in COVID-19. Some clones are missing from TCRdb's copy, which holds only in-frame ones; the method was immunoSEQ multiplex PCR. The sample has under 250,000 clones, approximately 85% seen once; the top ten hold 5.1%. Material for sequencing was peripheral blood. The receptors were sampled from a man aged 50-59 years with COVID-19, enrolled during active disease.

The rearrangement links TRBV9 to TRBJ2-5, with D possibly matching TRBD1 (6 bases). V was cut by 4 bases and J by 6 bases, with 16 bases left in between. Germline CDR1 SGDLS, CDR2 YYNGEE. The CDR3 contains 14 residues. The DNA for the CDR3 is TGTGCCAGCAGCCCGTGGGACGGACAGCAGACCCAGTACTTC. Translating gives CASSPWDGQQTQYF.

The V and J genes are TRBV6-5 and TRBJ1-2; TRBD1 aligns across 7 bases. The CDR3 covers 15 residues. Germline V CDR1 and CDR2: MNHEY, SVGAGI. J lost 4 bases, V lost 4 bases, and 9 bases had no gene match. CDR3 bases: TGTGCCAGCAGTTCCTCAGGGGGTCGGAGCTATGGCTACACCTTC. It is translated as CASSSSGGRSYGYTF.

In DNA form, the CDR3 reads TGTGCCAGCAGTTCCTACCAGGGGGCCATGGCTGGGGGCTACACCTTC. This codes for CASSSYQGAMAGGYTF. The chain joins TRBV28 to TRBJ1-2; 8 positions agree with TRBD1. V shed 4 bases, J shed 8 bases, and the junction held 15 bases outside the gene matches. The CDR3 has 16 residues. Germline V CDR1 and CDR2: MDHEN, SYDVKM.

The CDR3 loop reads CASSSRRLAGGYNEQFF. CDR3 DNA: TGTGCCAGCAGCTCGCGTCGACTAGCGGGGGGGTACAATGAGCAGTTCTTC. V gene TRBV5-4 combines with J gene TRBJ2-1, with 14 nucleotides matching TRBD2. Trimming took 3 bases from V and 4 from J; bases not matched to a gene: 6. CDR3 size: 17 residues. Germline V gene lookup returns CDR1 SGHNT and CDR2 YYREEE (reference sequence).

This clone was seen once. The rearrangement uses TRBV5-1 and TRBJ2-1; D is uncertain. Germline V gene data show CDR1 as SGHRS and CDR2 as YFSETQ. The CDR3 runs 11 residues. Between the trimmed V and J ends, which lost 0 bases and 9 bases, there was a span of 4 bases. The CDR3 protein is CASSLEREQFF. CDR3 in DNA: TGCGCCAGCAGCTTGGAGCGTGAGCAGTTCTTC. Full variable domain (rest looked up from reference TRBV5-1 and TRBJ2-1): KAGVTQTPRYLIKTRGQQVTLSCSPISGHRSVSWYQQTPGQGLQFLFEYFSETQRNKGNFPGRFSGRQFSNSRSEMNVSTLELGDSALYLCASSLEREQFFGPGTRLTVL.

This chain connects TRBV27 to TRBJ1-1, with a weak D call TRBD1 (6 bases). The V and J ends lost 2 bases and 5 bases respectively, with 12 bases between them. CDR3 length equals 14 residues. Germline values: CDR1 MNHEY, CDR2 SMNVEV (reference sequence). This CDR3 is CASSLQTGWTEAFF. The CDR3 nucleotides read TGTGCCAGCAGTTTACAGACAGGTTGGACTGAAGCTTTCTTT.

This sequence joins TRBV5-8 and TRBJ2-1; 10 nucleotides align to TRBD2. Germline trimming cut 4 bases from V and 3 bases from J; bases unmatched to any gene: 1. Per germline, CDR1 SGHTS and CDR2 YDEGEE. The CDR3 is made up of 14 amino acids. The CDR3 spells CASSRLAGYNEQFF. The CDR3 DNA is TGTGCCAGCAGCCGACTAGCGGGCTACAATGAGCAGTTCTTC.

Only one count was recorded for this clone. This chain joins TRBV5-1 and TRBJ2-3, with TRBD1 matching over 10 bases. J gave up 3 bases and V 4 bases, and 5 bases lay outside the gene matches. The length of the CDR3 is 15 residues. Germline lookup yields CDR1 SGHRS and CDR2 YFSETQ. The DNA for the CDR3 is TGCGCCAGCAGCCGCGGGACAGGGGTGACAGATACGCAGTATTTT. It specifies CASSRGTGVTDTQYF.

Here the CDR3 reads CASSWDIQETQYF. Here the CDR3 DNA reads TGTGCCAGCAGCTGGGACATCCAAGAGACCCAGTACTTC. The V gene is TRBV5-5, the J gene TRBJ2-5, with D possibly matching TRBD1 (6 bases). Germline lookup yields CDR1 SGHKS and CDR2 YYEKEE (reference sequence). Trimming took off 3 bases at V and 1 base at J, with 7 bases between the two ends. This CDR3 region has 13 residues.

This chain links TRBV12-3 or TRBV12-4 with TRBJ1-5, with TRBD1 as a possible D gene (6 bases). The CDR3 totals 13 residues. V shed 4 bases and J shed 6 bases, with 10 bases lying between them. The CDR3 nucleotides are TGTGCCAGCAGTTCTGGGGGCGGTCAGCCCCAGCATTTT. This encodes CASSSGGGQPQHF.

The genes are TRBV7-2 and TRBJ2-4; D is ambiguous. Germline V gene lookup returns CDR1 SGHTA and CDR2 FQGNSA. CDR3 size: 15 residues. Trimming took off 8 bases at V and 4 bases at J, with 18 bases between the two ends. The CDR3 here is CASSERSARKNIQYF. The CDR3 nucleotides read TGTGCCAGCTCCGAAAGAAGTGCGAGGAAAAACATTCAGTACTTC.

The CDR3 DNA reads TGTGCCAGCAGTTACTCTTCCAGGGGGAGGACTGAAGCTTTCTTT. It is translated as CASSYSSRGRTEAFF. J is TRBJ1-1 and V is TRBV6-5; 7 bases match TRBD1. V gave up 0 bases and J gave up 5 bases; unmatched junction bases: 6. The germline gives CDR1 MNHEY, CDR2 SVGAGI. The CDR3 has 15 residues.

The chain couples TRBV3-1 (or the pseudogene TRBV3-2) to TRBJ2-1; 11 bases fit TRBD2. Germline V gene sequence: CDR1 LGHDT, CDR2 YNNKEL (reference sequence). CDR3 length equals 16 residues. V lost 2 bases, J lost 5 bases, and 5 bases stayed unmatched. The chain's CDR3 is CASSQIAGGPHNEQFF. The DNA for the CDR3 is TGTGCCAGCAGCCAAATAGCGGGGGGGCCTCACAATGAGCAGTTCTTC.

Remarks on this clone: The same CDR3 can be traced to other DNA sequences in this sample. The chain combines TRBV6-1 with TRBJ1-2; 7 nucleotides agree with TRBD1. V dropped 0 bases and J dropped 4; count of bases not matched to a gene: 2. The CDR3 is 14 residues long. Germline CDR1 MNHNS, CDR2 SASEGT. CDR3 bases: TGTGCCAGCAGTGAAGCGCCAGGGGGCTATGGCTACACCTTC. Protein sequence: CASSEAPGGYGYTF.

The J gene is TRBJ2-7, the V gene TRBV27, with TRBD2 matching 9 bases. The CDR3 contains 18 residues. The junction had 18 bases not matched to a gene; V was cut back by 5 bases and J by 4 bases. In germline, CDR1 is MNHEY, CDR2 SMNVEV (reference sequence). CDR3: CASSPRSISGGNTYEQYF. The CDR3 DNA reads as TGTGCCAGCAGTCCCCGGTCAATTAGCGGGGGAAATACGTACGAGCAGTACTTC.

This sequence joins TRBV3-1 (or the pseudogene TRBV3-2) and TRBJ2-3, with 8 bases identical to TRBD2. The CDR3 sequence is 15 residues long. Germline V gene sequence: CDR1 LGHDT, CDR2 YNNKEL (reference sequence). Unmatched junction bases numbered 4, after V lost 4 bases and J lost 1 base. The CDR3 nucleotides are TGTGCCAGCAGCCCACTCGGGGGGGGCACAGATACGCAGTATTTT. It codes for CASSPLGGGTDTQYF.

CDR3 nucleotides: TGTGCCGCCCAAATCGACAGGGGACTTAGGGGAAACACCATATATTTT. Amino acid sequence: CAAQIDRGLRGNTIYF. The genes are TRBV6-6 and TRBJ1-3, with 8 nucleotides matching TRBD1. The CDR3 is 16 amino acids. The junction had 16 bases not matched to a gene; V was cut back by 11 bases and J by 4 bases. The germline gives CDR1 MNHNY, CDR2 SVGAGI (reference sequence).

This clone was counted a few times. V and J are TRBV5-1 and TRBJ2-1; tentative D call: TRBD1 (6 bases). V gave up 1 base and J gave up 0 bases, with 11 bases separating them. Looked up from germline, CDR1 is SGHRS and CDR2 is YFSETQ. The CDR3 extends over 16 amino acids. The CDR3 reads CASSLTGFSSYNEQFF. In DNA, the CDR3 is TGCGCCAGCAGCTTGACAGGGTTTAGCTCCTACAATGAGCAGTTCTTC.

The chain's CDR3 is CASSPSLAAYEQYF. The CDR3 coding sequence is TGCGCCAGCAGCCCGTCCCTAGCGGCGTACGAGCAGTACTTC. The rearrangement uses TRBV5-1 and TRBJ2-7; 7 bases are shared with TRBD2. CDR1 is SGHRS, CDR2 YFSETQ, per germline. Trimming cost V 4 bases and J 4 bases; bases outside gene matches: 8. The CDR3 runs to 14 residues.

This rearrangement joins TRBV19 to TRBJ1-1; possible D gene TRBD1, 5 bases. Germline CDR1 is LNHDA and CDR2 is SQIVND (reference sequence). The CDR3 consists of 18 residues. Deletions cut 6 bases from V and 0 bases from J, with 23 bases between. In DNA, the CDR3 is TGTGCCAGTAGCGCAGGACACCGAATTATAACAATGAACACTGAAGCTTTCTTT. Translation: CASSAGHRIITMNTEAFF. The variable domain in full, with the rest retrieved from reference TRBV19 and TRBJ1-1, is DGGITQSPKYLFRKEGQNVTLSCEQNLNHDAMYWYRQDPGQGLRLIYYSQIVNDFQKGDIAEGYSVSREKKESFPLTVTSAQKNPTAFYLCASSAGHRIITMNTEAFFGQGTRLTVV.

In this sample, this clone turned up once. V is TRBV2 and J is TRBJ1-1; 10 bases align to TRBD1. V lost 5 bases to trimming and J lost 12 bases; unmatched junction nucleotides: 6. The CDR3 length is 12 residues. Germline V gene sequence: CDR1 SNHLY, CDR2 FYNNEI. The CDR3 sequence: CASSSTGGTSFF. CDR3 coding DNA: TGTGCCAGCAGTTCGACAGGGGGCACGTCTTTCTTT. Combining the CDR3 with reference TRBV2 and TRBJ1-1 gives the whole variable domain EPEVTQTPSHQVTQMGQEVILRCVPISNHLYFYWYRQILGQKVEFLVSFYNNEISEKSEIFDDQFSVERPDGSNFTLKIRSTKLEDSAMYFCASSSTGGTSFFGQGTRLTVV.

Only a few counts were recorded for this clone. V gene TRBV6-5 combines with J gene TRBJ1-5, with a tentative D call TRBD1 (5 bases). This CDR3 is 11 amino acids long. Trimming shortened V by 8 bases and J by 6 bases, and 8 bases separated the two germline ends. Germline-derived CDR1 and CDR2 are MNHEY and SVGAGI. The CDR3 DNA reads TGTGCCAGCGGGGCGGTTCAGCCCCAGCATTTT. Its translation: CASGAVQPQHF.

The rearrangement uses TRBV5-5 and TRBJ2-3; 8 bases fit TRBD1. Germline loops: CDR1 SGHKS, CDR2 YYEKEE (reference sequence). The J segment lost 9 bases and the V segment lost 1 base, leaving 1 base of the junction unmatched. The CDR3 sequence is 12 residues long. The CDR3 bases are TGTGCCAGCAGCTTGAACAGGGGGACGCAGTATTTT. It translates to CASSLNRGTQYF.

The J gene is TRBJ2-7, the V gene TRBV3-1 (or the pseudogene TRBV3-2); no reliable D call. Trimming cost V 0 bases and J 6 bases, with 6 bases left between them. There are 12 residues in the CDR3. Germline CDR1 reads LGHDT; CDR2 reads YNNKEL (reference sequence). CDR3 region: CASSQDPSEQYF. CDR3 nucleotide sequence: TGTGCCAGCAGCCAAGATCCGTCCGAGCAGTACTTC.

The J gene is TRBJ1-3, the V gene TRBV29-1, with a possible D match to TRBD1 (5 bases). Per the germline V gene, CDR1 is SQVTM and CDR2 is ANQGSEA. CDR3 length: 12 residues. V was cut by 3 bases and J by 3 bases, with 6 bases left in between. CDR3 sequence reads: CSVETVGNTIYF. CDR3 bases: TGCAGCGTTGAGACAGTTGGAAACACCATATATTTT.

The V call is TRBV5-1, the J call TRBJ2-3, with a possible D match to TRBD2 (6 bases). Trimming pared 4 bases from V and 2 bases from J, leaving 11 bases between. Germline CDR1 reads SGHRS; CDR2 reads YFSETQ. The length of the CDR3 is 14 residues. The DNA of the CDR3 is TGCGCCAGCAGCCAAGGGGAGGTCACAGATACGCAGTATTTT. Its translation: CASSQGEVTDTQYF.

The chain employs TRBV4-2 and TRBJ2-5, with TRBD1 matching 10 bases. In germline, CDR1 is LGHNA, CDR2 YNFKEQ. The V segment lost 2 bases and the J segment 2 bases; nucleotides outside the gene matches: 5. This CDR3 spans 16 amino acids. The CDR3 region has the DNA TGTGCCAGCAGCCAATGGGACAGGGGACAGCAAGAGACCCAGTACTTC. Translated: CASSQWDRGQQETQYF.

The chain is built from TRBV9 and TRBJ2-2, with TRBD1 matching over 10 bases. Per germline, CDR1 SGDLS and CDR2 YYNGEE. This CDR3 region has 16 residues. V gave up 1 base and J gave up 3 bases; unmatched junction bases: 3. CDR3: CASSVTGTGDTGELFF. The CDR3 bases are TGTGCCAGCAGCGTAACCGGGACAGGGGACACCGGGGAGCTGTTTTTT.

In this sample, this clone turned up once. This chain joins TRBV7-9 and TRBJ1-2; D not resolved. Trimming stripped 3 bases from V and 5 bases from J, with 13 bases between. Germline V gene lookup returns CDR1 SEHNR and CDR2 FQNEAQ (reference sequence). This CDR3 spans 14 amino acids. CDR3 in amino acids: CASSFPPALYGYTF. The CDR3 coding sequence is TGTGCCAGCAGCTTTCCCCCAGCACTATATGGCTACACCTTC.

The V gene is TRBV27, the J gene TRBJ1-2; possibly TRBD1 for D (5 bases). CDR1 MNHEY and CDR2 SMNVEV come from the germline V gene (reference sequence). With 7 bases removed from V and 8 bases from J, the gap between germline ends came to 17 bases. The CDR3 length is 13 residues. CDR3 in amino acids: CASKYRTDDGYTF. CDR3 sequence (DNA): TGTGCCAGCAAGTACAGGACCGATGACGGCTACACCTTC.

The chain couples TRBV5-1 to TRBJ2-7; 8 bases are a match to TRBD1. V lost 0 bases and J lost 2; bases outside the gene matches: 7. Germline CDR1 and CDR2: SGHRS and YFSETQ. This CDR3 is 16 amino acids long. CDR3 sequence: CASSLAPGQGAYEQYF. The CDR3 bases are TGCGCCAGCAGCTTGGCCCCTGGACAGGGCGCCTACGAGCAGTACTTC.

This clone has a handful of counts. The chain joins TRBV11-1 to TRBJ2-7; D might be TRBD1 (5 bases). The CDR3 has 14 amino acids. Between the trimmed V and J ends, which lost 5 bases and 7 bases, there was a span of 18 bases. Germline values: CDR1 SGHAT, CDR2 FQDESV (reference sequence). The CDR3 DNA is TGTGCCAGCAGCCCGGACACTCGGAGTCCGGAGCAGTACTTC. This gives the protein CASSPDTRSPEQYF.